These T cell receptor beta chains were read from a single sample in a study of T cell clones after liver transplantation. Measured with immunoSEQ multiplex PCR; TCRdb has only the in-frame clones, and not every one. Found here are around 78,000 clones, roughly 80% of them singletons; the top ten hold 2.5% to 3.5%. Sample: CD4+ T cells from blood, taken at the 22-month timepoint. These TCRs come from a human patient who received a liver transplant. Some T cells may originate from the graft donor. Both conserved end residues are part of each CDR3. The D gene is left open where the match is weak. Rows may omit the clone size; those that give it use once, few, many or a size class.

>16|TRBV7-3|-|-|TRBJ2-5
TGTGCCAGCAGCTTAGGAGGGGGGCTACGTCAAGAGACCCAGTACTTC
CASSLGGGLRQETQYF
>13|TRBV7-2|-|-|TRBJ1-5
TGTGCCAGCAGCTTAGCCCCGGATCAGCCCCAGCATTTT
CASSLAPDQPQHF
>14|TRBV5-1|-|TRBD1|TRBJ1-5
TGCGCCAGCAGCACAGGGGGTGGTAATCAGCCCCAGCATTTT
CASSTGGGNQPQHF
>15|TRBV5-8|-|TRBD1|TRBJ1-4
TGTGCCAGCAGCGAGCGGACAGGGATGGGTGAAAAACTGTTTTTT
CASSERTGMGEKLFF
>14|TRBV5-1|-|TRBD1|TRBJ2-5
TGCGCCAGCAGCCGAATCGGACAGGCAGAGACCCAGTACTTC
CASSRIGQAETQYF
>15|TRBV2|few|-|TRBJ1-2
TGTGCCAGCAACCGGGTTCAAGGGGGGAACTATGGCTACACCTTC
CASNRVQGGNYGYTF
>15|TRBV5-1|-|TRBD1|TRBJ1-2
TGCGCCAGCAGCGGCCAGGGAGGGGGCGCGGATGGCTACACCTTC
CASSGQGGGADGYTF
>15|TRBV30|-|-|TRBJ1-4
TGTGCCTGGAGTGCTTCAGGGAGGAGGGGTGAAAAACTGTTTTTT
CAWSASGRRGEKLFF
>14|TRBV6-6|-|-|TRBJ1-1
TGTGCCAGCCGGTCTCAGGGGTCGAAGACTGAAGCTTTCTTT
CASRSQGSKTEAFF
>14|TRBV11-3|-|TRBD1|TRBJ2-5
TGTGCCAGCAGCTTGAACCGGGACAGGGAGACCCAGTACTTC
CASSLNRDRETQYF
>16|TRBV7-9|-|-|TRBJ2-3
TGTGCCAGCAGACCATTTCTAGGAAGGGGTACAGATACGCAGTATTTT
CASRPFLGRGTDTQYF